The 19 T cell receptor beta chains reported below all come from one sample, sequenced in a study of shared clonotypes between healthy human individuals. The method was immunoSEQ multiplex PCR; TCRdb's version includes in-frame clones alone and lacks a portion of them. The data show 2.3 million or so clones, approximately 93% seen once. The material sequenced was naive CD4+ T cells from PBMCs. Described subset: CD45RA+ positively selected. These receptors all stem from a man aged 18-30 years in good health. Some clones in this sample may be carry-over from other donors' samples.

The rearrangement joins TRBV7-9 to TRBJ1-4, with 8 bases matching TRBD1. The germline V gene encodes CDR1 SEHNR and CDR2 FQNEAQ (reference sequence). V lost 1 base, J lost 8 bases, and 3 bases stayed unmatched. This CDR3 contains 14 residues. This chain's CDR3 is CASSLGQGKEKLFF. CDR3 sequence (DNA): TGTGCCAGCAGCTTAGGACAGGGGAAAGAAAAACTGTTTTTT.

The chain carries TRBV5-1 and TRBJ1-1; D not resolved. Trimming removed 4 bases at V and 2 bases at J, with 21 bases between. This CDR3 contains 17 residues. The V gene's germline CDR1 is SGHRS and CDR2 YFSETQ. The CDR3 nucleotides are TGCGCCAGCAGCCAAAACGACTTCACCACAGTAAACACTGAAGCTTTCTTT. This gives the protein CASSQNDFTTVNTEAFF.

This clone has a handful of counts. This specimen includes other DNA sequences encoding the same CDR3. The chain recombines TRBV7-9 with TRBJ2-3; 14 nucleotides line up with TRBD2. Germline V gene lookup returns CDR1 SEHNR and CDR2 FQNEAQ (reference sequence). The CDR3 is 16 amino acids. Trimming cost V 3 bases and J 2 bases; bases outside gene matches: 1. The CDR3 DNA reads as TGTGCCAGCAGCTTGACTAGCGGGAGGGCCACAGATACGCAGTATTTT. This encodes CASSLTSGRATDTQYF.

The rearrangement joins TRBV7-2 to TRBJ2-5, with 7 nucleotides matching TRBD1. The CDR3 is 14 residues long. After removal of 3 bases from V and 2 bases from J, the junction contained 3 bases not matched to a gene. Per germline, CDR1 SGHTA and CDR2 FQGNSA. Here the CDR3 reads CASSFPGGQETQYF. CDR3 in DNA: TGTGCCAGCAGCTTCCCAGGGGGACAAGAGACCCAGTACTTC.

The CDR3 bases are TGTGCCAGCTCACCGGTGGCAACCTACAATGAGCAGTTCTTC. It specifies CASSPVATYNEQFF. V and J are TRBV18 and TRBJ2-1; D unresolved. Germline lookup yields CDR1 KGHSH and CDR2 LQKENI. This CDR3 is built from 14 residues. V gave up 3 bases and J gave up 2 bases, with 8 bases separating them.

The V gene is TRBV20-1, the J gene TRBJ2-5; no definite D call. Germline CDR1 reads DFQATT; CDR2 reads SNEGSKA (reference sequence). This CDR3 comprises 11 residues. Trimming shortened V by 1 base and J by 5 bases, and 5 bases separated the two germline ends. CDR3 in amino acids: CSARVTETQYF. The CDR3 coding sequence is TGCAGTGCTAGAGTAACGGAGACCCAGTACTTC.

The chain recombines TRBV11-1 with TRBJ1-1; the D is unclear. Germline V gene sequence: CDR1 SGHAT, CDR2 FQDESV (reference sequence). The CDR3 length is 13 residues. V gave up 0 bases and J gave up 3 bases, with 5 bases separating them. The CDR3 loop is CASSLATHTEAFF. The CDR3 nucleotides read TGTGCCAGCAGCTTAGCGACGCACACTGAAGCTTTCTTT.

The J gene is TRBJ2-7, the V gene TRBV30, with 11 positions matching TRBD1. Germline V gene sequence: CDR1 GTSNPN, CDR2 SVGIG (reference sequence). V shed 2 bases, J shed 2 bases, and the junction held 5 bases outside the gene matches. The CDR3 extends over 15 amino acids. The DNA of the CDR3 is TGTGCCTGGAGTCCGCCGGGACAGGGGGCCTACGAGCAGTACTTC. This translates into CAWSPPGQGAYEQYF.

As for this clone: The same CDR3 arises from other DNA sequences in this sample as well. The chain is built from TRBV5-1 and TRBJ2-7; TRBD1 agrees at 7 bases. The germline V gene has CDR1 SGHRS and CDR2 YFSETQ. The V gene end was trimmed by 1 base and the J gene end by 3 bases; junction bases not matched to a gene: 1. CDR3 length: 13 amino acids. The CDR3 nucleotides are TGCGCCAGCAGCTTGAGACAGGGCTACGAGCAGTACTTC. Protein product: CASSLRQGYEQYF.

This clone was detected a few times. This chain links TRBV6-6 with TRBJ2-1, with TRBD2 as a possible D gene (6 bases). The V gene lost 2 bases and the J gene lost 10 bases, with 9 bases spanning the gap. In germline, CDR1 is MNHNY, CDR2 SVGAGI (reference sequence). This CDR3 is 12 amino acids long. CDR3 DNA: TGTGCCAGCAGTTACCCGGAGGGGGAGCAGTTCTTC. This translates into CASSYPEGEQFF.

V is TRBV10-3 and J is TRBJ2-5; 9 nucleotides line up with TRBD1. CDR1 and CDR2 (germline): ENHRY, SYGVKD. The V gene end was trimmed by 6 bases and the J gene end by 4 bases; junction bases not matched to a gene: 6. This CDR3 region has 14 residues. CDR3 loop: CAIRRTGDRETQYF. The DNA for the CDR3 is TGTGCCATCAGGAGGACAGGGGACCGAGAGACCCAGTACTTC.

The CDR3 here is CASSLTQGSAYNEQFF. The CDR3 region has the DNA TGTGCCAGCAGCTTAACCCAGGGGAGTGCCTACAATGAGCAGTTCTTC. The V and J genes are TRBV13 and TRBJ2-1; possibly TRBD1 for D (6 bases). The germline CDR1 and CDR2 sequences are PRHDT and FYEKMQ (reference sequence). The V end was cut by 2 bases, the J end by 2 bases, with 13 bases between. The CDR3 has 16 residues.

In regard to this clone: Compared with germline, one end of the junction differs, possibly owing to a read error. The rearrangement uses TRBV28 and TRBJ2-4; D possibly corresponds to TRBD2 (5 bases). This CDR3 is 15 amino acids long. Germline values: CDR1 MDHEN, CDR2 SYDVKM. For the CDR3, the DNA is TGTGCCAGCAGTTTATATGGGCTAGCCCAAAACATTCAGTACTTC. Protein: CASSLYGLAQNIQYF.

The chain joins TRBV5-4 to TRBJ2-1; maybe TRBD2 (6 bases). Trimming stripped 8 bases from V and 2 bases from J, with 14 bases between. CDR1 is SGHNT, CDR2 YYREEE, per germline (reference sequence). The CDR3 is 14 amino acids. CDR3 protein: CASTSSGTYNEQFF. CDR3 DNA: TGTGCCAGTACTAGCTCCGGGACCTACAATGAGCAGTTCTTC.

V is TRBV27 and J is TRBJ2-7, with 9 bases aligning to TRBD1. The CDR3 extends over 14 amino acids. The junction had 6 bases not matched to a gene; V was cut back by 7 bases and J by 2 bases. In germline, CDR1 is MNHEY, CDR2 SMNVEV (reference sequence). CDR3 amino acids: CASNYRDRAYEQYF. The DNA for the CDR3 is TGTGCCAGCAACTACCGGGACAGGGCCTACGAGCAGTACTTC.

The V and J genes are TRBV4-1 and TRBJ2-4, with a tentative D call TRBD2 (5 bases). The CDR3 covers 15 residues. Looked up from germline, CDR1 is MGHRA and CDR2 is YSYEKL. V lost 1 base and J 8 bases, leaving 15 bases between the germline ends. The CDR3 here is CASSQGRLKRDIQYF. DNA of the CDR3: TGCGCCAGCAGCCAAGGTAGACTGAAGAGGGACATTCAGTACTTC.

This clone was counted between two and nine times. Within the sample, other DNA sequences also encode this same CDR3. The chain couples TRBV30 to TRBJ2-7; weak D call: TRBD1 (6 bases). V lost 4 bases to trimming and J lost 2 bases, with 6 bases between them. Germline CDR1 reads GTSNPN; CDR2 reads SVGIG (reference sequence). The CDR3 is 11 residues long. The CDR3 protein is CAWTGAYEQYF. The DNA of the CDR3 is TGTGCCTGGACAGGGGCCTACGAGCAGTACTTC. The full variable domain, in which reference TRBV30 and TRBJ2-7 provide the parts outside the CDR3, is SQTIHQWPATLVQPVGSPLSLECTVEGTSNPNLYWYRQAAGRGLQLLFYSVGIGQISSEVPQNLSASRPQDRQFILSSKKLLLSDSGFYLCAWTGAYEQYFGPGTRLTVT.

The genes are TRBV7-2 and TRBJ2-7; D is unresolved. Germline V lookup: CDR1 SGHTA, CDR2 FQGNSA. The CDR3 spans 16 residues. Trimming shortened V by 3 bases and J by 0 bases, and 15 bases separated the two germline ends. The CDR3 coding sequence is TGTGCCAGCAGCTTTACCCGGGCTACGAGCTCCTACGAGCAGTACTTC. Residues: CASSFTRATSSYEQYF. Supplemented by reference TRBV7-2 and TRBJ2-7, the full variable domain reads GAGVSQSPSNKVTEKGKDVELRCDPISGHTALYWYRQSLGQGLEFLIYFQGNSAPDKSGLPSDRFSAERTGGSVSTLTIQRTQQEDSAVYLCASSFTRATSSYEQYFGPGTRLTVT.

In this sample, this clone turned up once. This chain's CDR3 is CASIPGDTYEQYF. The CDR3 DNA reads as TGTGCCAGCATCCCGGGGGACACCTACGAGCAGTACTTC. V gene TRBV6-1 combines with J gene TRBJ2-7; D possibly matches TRBD1 or TRBD2 (6 bases each). This CDR3 contains 13 residues. Germline assignment: CDR1 MNHNS and CDR2 SASEGT. V shed 7 bases and J shed 2 bases, with 12 bases lying between them.